This TCR beta chain was found in a study of cytomegalovirus exposure and HLA in healthy donors. This clone was counted once. Antigen specificity is unknown. In the PCR, 60 Vbeta and 13 Jbeta primers were used. The data were produced by immunoSEQ multiplex PCR, yet TCRdb's version contains in-frame clones alone and is incomplete. This table has 200,000 to 250,000 clones, more than 75% appearing once. The CDR3 runs to 14 residues. After removal of 3 bases from V and 2 bases from J, the junction contained 3 bases not matched to a gene. Looked up from germline, CDR1 is MNHNS and CDR2 is SASEGT. Study outcomes and limitations: Cytomegalovirus-associated TCR beta chains were listed, numbering approximately 150.

The material sequenced was PBMCs. This TCR was sampled from a human donor in good health. This chain connects TRBV6-1 to TRBJ1-1, with TRBD1 identical over 7 bases. This chain's CDR3 is CASSEDRRNTEAFF. The CDR3 nucleotides read TGTGCCAGCAGTGAGGACAGGAGAAACACTGAAGCTTTCTTT.